Listed here are 10 T cell receptor beta chains from one sample, sequenced in a study of tumor-infiltrating lymphocytes in primary liver carcinoma. RNA and DNA were co-extracted from around 18-30 mg of unsorted bulk tissue. Starting from approximately 0.45 ug of total RNA, TCR beta cDNA was produced with a primer in the constant region. The TCR beta library was amplified through three nested multiplex PCR rounds in a modified ARM-PCR procedure. It was with TRBV1-TRBV30 forward primers and a C-beta reverse primer that the first two PCR rounds were run, at 10 to 11 cycles each. From the multiplex PCR reads, TCRdb called clonotypes with MiXCR, one entry per CDR3 protein. The table has approximately 73,000 distinct CDR3 sequences, 65% to 75% seen once. The source material was liver tumor tissue from sampling region 4. Subset: tumor region T4, right-lateral pole. The receptors shown here come from a woman aged 60-70 years with primary liver carcinoma and hepatitis B virus infection.

Regarding this clonotype: Likely a read error: the CDR3 ends without its conserved phenylalanine or tryptophan. This chain links TRBV6-5 with TRBJ1-1; no reliable D call. The germline V gene has CDR1 MNHEY and CDR2 SVGAGI. Trimming removed 5 bases at V and 0 bases at J, with 13 bases between. The CDR3 spans 15 residues. As DNA, the CDR3 is TGTGCCAGCAGTGGAGACCTATACGTGAACACTGAAGCTTTCTCT. It is translated as CASSGDLYVNTEAFS.

As regards this clonotype: This clone may be a read error of a much larger clone one base away. The gene calls are TRBV6-6 and TRBJ2-7; D uncertain. CDR1 is MNHNY, CDR2 SVGAGI, per germline (reference sequence). The CDR3 consists of 16 residues. Trimming left V 6 bases short and J 0 bases short, with 18 bases between. The CDR3 sequence: CASREHGHESSYEQYF. CDR3 sequence (DNA): TGTGCCAGCAGGGAACATGGCCACGAAAGCTCCTACGAGCAGTACTTC.

V is TRBV6-6 and J is TRBJ2-7; D gene ambiguous. The CDR3 runs to 13 residues. V dropped 5 bases and J dropped 10 bases, with 18 bases sitting between them. Germline V CDR1 and CDR2: MNHNY, SVGAGI (reference sequence). The CDR3 reads CASSQTGEAEQYF. As DNA, the CDR3 is TGTGCCAGCAGTCAGACCGGCGAGGCGGAACAGTACTTC.

Concerning this clonotype itself: The CDR3 end shows no conserved phenylalanine or tryptophan, and so a read error is likely. This chain connects TRBV11-2 to TRBJ2-5; 9 bases are a match to TRBD1. This CDR3 region has 18 residues. V trimming: 2 bases; J trimming: 5 bases; junction bases outside the gene matches: 15. Looked up from germline, CDR1 is SGHAT and CDR2 is FQNNGV. The CDR3 DNA follows: TGTGCCAGCAGCTTAACTCCGACAGGGGGGGAAGGGGTGGAGACCCAGTACCTC. This codes for CASSLTPTGGEGVETQYL.

As for this clonotype: Since the CDR3 does not end with the conserved phenylalanine or tryptophan, this likely comes from a read error. This chain connects TRBV6-5 to TRBJ2-1; no clear D gene. The CDR3 is made up of 16 amino acids. The germline CDR1 and CDR2 sequences are MNHEY and SVGAGI. CDR3 nucleotides: TGTGCTAGCAGTTACCGTCCAGAGGTGGATTACAATGAGCAGTTCTAC. As protein: CASSYRPEVDYNEQFY.

Worth noting for this clonotype: An end of the junction differs from the germline gene, which may be a read error. The chain uses TRBV7-9 and TRBJ2-5, with TRBD2 identical over 13 bases. CDR3 length: 16 residues. Looked up from germline, CDR1 is SEHNR and CDR2 is FQNEAQ (reference sequence). CDR3: CATSFGLAGDWGTQYF. The CDR3 DNA follows: TGTGCCACCAGCTTTGGACTAGCGGGAGATTGGGGGACCCAGTACTTC.

This clonotype was detected only once. Just one base apart from a much larger clone, this may be a read error. The conserved closing phenylalanine or tryptophan is absent in this CDR3, likely reflecting a read error. The V and J genes are TRBV6-5 and TRBJ2-2; 9 nucleotides match TRBD1. The germline CDR1 and CDR2 sequences are MNHEY and SVGAGI. The CDR3 has 15 residues. After removal of 5 bases from V and 4 bases from J, the junction contained 5 bases not matched to a gene. The CDR3 DNA is TGTGCCAGCAGTAACTACAGGGGGCTCACCGGGGAGCTGTTTTCT. Encoded protein: CASSNYRGLTGELFS.

Details on this clonotype: It is likely a read error, because the conserved phenylalanine at the end of the CDR3 is missing. The CDR3 is CASGLSGANVLTS. CDR3 DNA sequence: TGTGCCAGCGGGCTGTCTGGGGCCAACGTCCTGACTTCC. The rearrangement joins TRBV12-3 or TRBV12-4 to TRBJ2-6; the D is unclear. CDR3 length: 13 residues. V was pared by 8 bases and J by 1 base, with 6 bases between.

To note about this clonotype: Germline is not matched at one junction end, which may reflect a read error. The chain has TRBV11-3 and TRBJ2-2, with a tentative D call TRBD2 (7 bases). The CDR3 has 14 residues. The germline gives CDR1 SGHNT, CDR2 YENEEA. The CDR3 region is CASSIRGAVGEPFF. DNA of the CDR3: TGTGCCAGCAGCATACGGGGGGCTGTCGGGGAGCCGTTTTTT.

Regarding this clonotype: One end of the junction fails to match germline, which may point to a read error. The chain has TRBV28 and TRBJ2-7, with 11 bases fitting TRBD2. The CDR3 consists of 19 residues. The germline V gene has CDR1 MDHEN and CDR2 SYDVKM. CDR3 in DNA: TGTGCCAACAGGTCTCAGGGGTCGGCTAGCGGGAGGCGCCCCTACGATCAGTACTTC. Its protein is CANRSQGSASGRRPYDQYF.